These T cell receptor beta chains were read from a single sample in a study of blood T cell repertoires in COVID-19. Sequencing used immunoSEQ multiplex PCR; TCRdb keeps in-frame clones, though not all of them. The sample has tens of thousands of clones, 91% seen once. What was sequenced was peripheral blood. The receptors stem from a human donor in a cohort sampled during active COVID-19. Each CDR3 is given with its conserved first and last residue. The D gene is left open where the match is weak. Clone size is stated in some rows and not others, as once, few, many or a class when expanded.

v_call: TRBV5-4; d_call: NA; j_call: TRBJ2-5; clone_size: NA; cdr3_nt: TGTGCCAGCAGCTTGGCGTCCGGCCCCGAGGTGGCCCAGTACTTC; cdr3_aa: CASSLASGPEVAQYF
v_call: TRBV6-5; d_call: NA; j_call: TRBJ2-7; clone_size: NA; cdr3_nt: TGTGCCAGCAGTTACTCGGGGAGGCACGAGCAGTACTTC; cdr3_aa: CASSYSGRHEQYF
v_call: TRBV9; d_call: NA; j_call: TRBJ2-2; clone_size: NA; cdr3_nt: TGTGCCAGCAGCGTAGTGAGCGCGGCCGGGGAGCTGTTTTTT; cdr3_aa: CASSVVSAAGELFF
v_call: TRBV30; d_call: TRBD2; j_call: TRBJ2-3; clone_size: NA; cdr3_nt: TGTGCCTGGGGGACTATAAACACAGATACGCAGTATTTT; cdr3_aa: CAWGTINTDTQYF
v_call: TRBV14; d_call: NA; j_call: TRBJ2-5; clone_size: NA; cdr3_nt: TGTGCCAGCAGCCACGCAGGGTCCTCGAGAGAGACCCAGTACTTC; cdr3_aa: CASSHAGSSRETQYF
v_call: TRBV2; d_call: NA; j_call: TRBJ1-2; clone_size: NA; cdr3_nt: TGTGCCAGCAGTGTCTCCAGGGGTGTGGACTATGGCTACACCTTC; cdr3_aa: CASSVSRGVDYGYTF
v_call: TRBV5-8; d_call: NA; j_call: TRBJ2-7; clone_size: once; cdr3_nt: TGTGCCAGCAGCCCACAGAGTTTTGGCTACGAGCAGTACTTC; cdr3_aa: CASSPQSFGYEQYF
v_call: TRBV2; d_call: NA; j_call: TRBJ2-5; clone_size: NA; cdr3_nt: TGTGCCAGCAGGCCCAGCGGTCAAGAGACCCAGTACTTC; cdr3_aa: CASRPSGQETQYF
v_call: TRBV5-1; d_call: NA; j_call: TRBJ2-1; clone_size: once; cdr3_nt: TGCGCCAGCAGCTTTACACTTTCCGGGCTGCGACTAGAGCAGTTCTTC; cdr3_aa: CASSFTLSGLRLEQFF
v_call: TRBV4-3; d_call: TRBD2; j_call: TRBJ2-3; clone_size: NA; cdr3_nt: TGCGCCAGCAGCCAAGATCGGGCGGGGGGGCCAGATACGCAGTATTTT; cdr3_aa: CASSQDRAGGPDTQYF
v_call: TRBV30; d_call: NA; j_call: TRBJ1-3; clone_size: NA; cdr3_nt: TGTGCCTGGAGGAGGGGGAGCTCTGGAAACACCATATATTTT; cdr3_aa: CAWRRGSSGNTIYF
v_call: TRBV19; d_call: TRBD1; j_call: TRBJ1-2; clone_size: NA; cdr3_nt: TGTGCCAGTAACACCTACGGACAGGGGGCCTATGGCTACACCTTC; cdr3_aa: CASNTYGQGAYGYTF
v_call: TRBV14; d_call: NA; j_call: TRBJ2-5; clone_size: NA; cdr3_nt: TGTGCCAGCAGCCAAGAACCAGTTGAGACCCAGTACTTC; cdr3_aa: CASSQEPVETQYF
v_call: TRBV19; d_call: NA; j_call: TRBJ1-2; clone_size: NA; cdr3_nt: TGTGCCAGTCTAGGTTTGGCGTTCCATGGCTACACCTTC; cdr3_aa: CASLGLAFHGYTF
v_call: TRBV5-1; d_call: TRBD2; j_call: TRBJ2-5; clone_size: NA; cdr3_nt: TGCGCCAGCAGCTTGGCCAATCTAGCGGGAGCGCCCGCACAAGAGACCCAGTACTTC; cdr3_aa: CASSLANLAGAPAQETQYF
v_call: TRBV30; d_call: TRBD2; j_call: TRBJ2-5; clone_size: NA; cdr3_nt: TGTGCCTGGAGTGAGGGCGGGGGTGGAGAGACCCAGTACTTC; cdr3_aa: CAWSEGGGGETQYF
v_call: TRBV24-1; d_call: TRBD1; j_call: TRBJ1-5; clone_size: NA; cdr3_nt: TGTGCCACCAGTGACGCCCCCCGGGACAGGGGGAATCAGCCCCAGCATTTT; cdr3_aa: CATSDAPRDRGNQPQHF
v_call: TRBV5-4; d_call: NA; j_call: TRBJ1-1; clone_size: few; cdr3_nt: TGTGCCAGCAGCTCAACAGGGAGCACTGAAGCTTTCTTT; cdr3_aa: CASSSTGSTEAFF
v_call: TRBV3-1/TRBV3-2; d_call: TRBD1; j_call: TRBJ1-3; clone_size: NA; cdr3_nt: TGTGCCAGCAGAACGGACAGGGAAACTGGAAACACCATATATTTT; cdr3_aa: CASRTDRETGNTIYF
v_call: TRBV27; d_call: NA; j_call: TRBJ1-5; clone_size: once; cdr3_nt: TGTGCCAGCAGTTTCCGGGGAATAAGCAATCAGCCCCAGCATTTT; cdr3_aa: CASSFRGISNQPQHF
v_call: TRBV12-3/TRBV12-4; d_call: NA; j_call: TRBJ1-1; clone_size: NA; cdr3_nt: TGTGCCAGCAGTTGGGGGGAGAACACTGAAGCTTTCTTT; cdr3_aa: CASSWGENTEAFF
v_call: TRBV7-9; d_call: NA; j_call: TRBJ1-4; clone_size: NA; cdr3_nt: TGTGCCAGCAGCGAGAGGGTTGCAACTAATGAAAAACTGTTTTTT; cdr3_aa: CASSERVATNEKLFF
v_call: TRBV5-1; d_call: TRBD1; j_call: TRBJ1-2; clone_size: once; cdr3_nt: TGCGCCAGCAGCTCCGGAACAGGGGAGGCCTATGGCTACACCTTC; cdr3_aa: CASSSGTGEAYGYTF
v_call: TRBV5-1; d_call: NA; j_call: TRBJ2-1; clone_size: NA; cdr3_nt: TGCGCCAGCAGCTTGGCAGGCGGGGTATTGTTCTTC; cdr3_aa: CASSLAGGVLFF
v_call: TRBV7-3; d_call: TRBD2; j_call: TRBJ2-2; clone_size: NA; cdr3_nt: TGTGCCAGCAGGATTCCCGGGACTAGCGGGAGGGCCCCCGGGGAGCTGTTTTTT; cdr3_aa: CASRIPGTSGRAPGELFF
v_call: TRBV7-3; d_call: NA; j_call: TRBJ1-6; clone_size: NA; cdr3_nt: TGTGCCAGCAGCTTAAGGGGGGGCTATAATTCACCCCTCCACTTT; cdr3_aa: CASSLRGGYNSPLHF
v_call: TRBV5-6; d_call: NA; j_call: TRBJ1-1; clone_size: NA; cdr3_nt: TGTGCCAGCAGCTTGGCCCGTCAGACACGCAACACTGAAGCTTTCTTT; cdr3_aa: CASSLARQTRNTEAFF
v_call: TRBV5-1; d_call: TRBD1; j_call: TRBJ1-4; clone_size: NA; cdr3_nt: TGCGCCAGCAGCTCCTGGGACAGTAATGAAAAACTGTTTTTT; cdr3_aa: CASSSWDSNEKLFF
v_call: TRBV19; d_call: NA; j_call: TRBJ1-6; clone_size: NA; cdr3_nt: TGTGCCAGTAGTATGAGGGATTCACCCCTCCACTTT; cdr3_aa: CASSMRDSPLHF
v_call: TRBV18; d_call: NA; j_call: TRBJ2-4; clone_size: NA; cdr3_nt: TGTGCCAGCTCACCATCCGGGTTCGACAAAAACATTCAGTACTTC; cdr3_aa: CASSPSGFDKNIQYF
v_call: TRBV7-8; d_call: TRBD1; j_call: TRBJ2-6; clone_size: medium-sized; cdr3_nt: TGTGCCAGCAGCTTAACAGGGGCATTCTCTGGGGCCAACGTCCTGACTTTC; cdr3_aa: CASSLTGAFSGANVLTF
v_call: TRBV5-1; d_call: NA; j_call: TRBJ1-6; clone_size: NA; cdr3_nt: TGCGCCAGCAGCTCGAGGAGGGATAATTCACCCCTCCACTTT; cdr3_aa: CASSSRRDNSPLHF
v_call: TRBV3-1/TRBV3-2; d_call: NA; j_call: TRBJ2-3; clone_size: NA; cdr3_nt: TGTGCCAGCCGAGGTGCAGATACGCAGTATTTT; cdr3_aa: CASRGADTQYF
v_call: TRBV7-9; d_call: TRBD2; j_call: TRBJ2-1; clone_size: NA; cdr3_nt: TGTGCCAGCAGCCCGCCCGGGACTAGATACAATGAGCAGTTCTTC; cdr3_aa: CASSPPGTRYNEQFF
v_call: TRBV19; d_call: TRBD1; j_call: TRBJ1-3; clone_size: NA; cdr3_nt: TGTGCCAGCAGGGACAGAGTTTTCTCTGGAAACACCATATATTTT; cdr3_aa: CASRDRVFSGNTIYF
v_call: TRBV5-1; d_call: NA; j_call: TRBJ1-3; clone_size: NA; cdr3_nt: TGCGCCAGCAGCTTGGCGGGGATTGGAAACACCATATATTTT; cdr3_aa: CASSLAGIGNTIYF
v_call: TRBV27; d_call: TRBD1; j_call: TRBJ1-3; clone_size: NA; cdr3_nt: TGTGCCAGCAGACTCAAAGCGACAGGGGGTGGAAACACCATATATTTT; cdr3_aa: CASRLKATGGGNTIYF
v_call: TRBV5-4; d_call: TRBD2; j_call: TRBJ2-1; clone_size: once; cdr3_nt: TGTGCCAGCAGCCCCAGAGGCCCGGCTAGCGGTATAGTGAATGAGCAGTTCTTC; cdr3_aa: CASSPRGPASGIVNEQFF
v_call: TRBV5-5; d_call: TRBD1; j_call: TRBJ2-7; clone_size: few; cdr3_nt: TGTGCCAGCAGCTTGCAGGGGGCCTACGAGCAGTACTTC; cdr3_aa: CASSLQGAYEQYF
v_call: TRBV6-4; d_call: NA; j_call: TRBJ2-1; clone_size: NA; cdr3_nt: TGTGCCAGCAGTGTAGGGAGGAACAATGAGCAGTTCTTC; cdr3_aa: CASSVGRNNEQFF
v_call: TRBV5-6; d_call: TRBD1; j_call: TRBJ1-4; clone_size: NA; cdr3_nt: TGTGCCAGCAGCGCGGACAGGGTCTCTTTCGGTAATGAAAAACTGTTTTTT; cdr3_aa: CASSADRVSFGNEKLFF
v_call: TRBV5-1; d_call: TRBD2; j_call: TRBJ2-7; clone_size: NA; cdr3_nt: TGCGCCAGCAGCTTTAGTATCAGCGGGGGGATCTACGAGCAGTACTTC; cdr3_aa: CASSFSISGGIYEQYF
v_call: TRBV11-3; d_call: NA; j_call: TRBJ1-5; clone_size: NA; cdr3_nt: TGTGCCAGCAGCCCTTTACAGGAGAGAGTCAATCAGCCCCAGCATTTT; cdr3_aa: CASSPLQERVNQPQHF
v_call: TRBV6-5; d_call: NA; j_call: TRBJ2-7; clone_size: NA; cdr3_nt: TGTGCCAGCAGTTATCACTTAACAGCTGCCACCTACGAGCAGTACTTC; cdr3_aa: CASSYHLTAATYEQYF
v_call: TRBV6-5; d_call: TRBD1; j_call: TRBJ2-3; clone_size: NA; cdr3_nt: TGTGCCAGCGCCAGGACAGGGAGCACAGATACGCAGTATTTT; cdr3_aa: CASARTGSTDTQYF
v_call: TRBV2; d_call: TRBD1; j_call: TRBJ1-1; clone_size: NA; cdr3_nt: TGTGCCAGCAGCTTCCGGGACAGGGACACTGAAGCTTTCTTT; cdr3_aa: CASSFRDRDTEAFF
v_call: TRBV24-1; d_call: TRBD1; j_call: TRBJ2-5; clone_size: NA; cdr3_nt: TGTGCCACCAGTGATCGACAGGGCCAAGAGACCCAGTACTTC; cdr3_aa: CATSDRQGQETQYF
v_call: TRBV11-2; d_call: NA; j_call: TRBJ1-6; clone_size: NA; cdr3_nt: TGTGCCAGCAGCTTAGGGAGCCTGGCGAATTCACCCCTCCACTTT; cdr3_aa: CASSLGSLANSPLHF
v_call: TRBV29-1; d_call: NA; j_call: TRBJ1-1; clone_size: NA; cdr3_nt: TGCAGCGGCAACAGATACACTGAAGCTTTCTTT; cdr3_aa: CSGNRYTEAFF
v_call: TRBV19; d_call: TRBD2; j_call: TRBJ2-5; clone_size: NA; cdr3_nt: TGTGCCAGTAGGCTCACCGGGACTAGCTTAGAGACCCAGTACTTC; cdr3_aa: CASRLTGTSLETQYF
v_call: TRBV7-8; d_call: NA; j_call: TRBJ2-5; clone_size: NA; cdr3_nt: TGTGCCAGCAGCTCGTGGGGCAGGGGCCCGGCGCAAGAGACCCAGTACTTC; cdr3_aa: CASSSWGRGPAQETQYF
v_call: TRBV18; d_call: NA; j_call: TRBJ2-7; clone_size: medium-sized; cdr3_nt: TGTGCCAGCTCAGGGACTGATCCCTACGAGCAGTACTTC; cdr3_aa: CASSGTDPYEQYF
v_call: TRBV7-2; d_call: TRBD2; j_call: TRBJ2-3; clone_size: once; cdr3_nt: TGTGCCAGCAGCTCAGGACTAGCGGGGGGGCGGGCAGATACGCAGTATTTT; cdr3_aa: CASSSGLAGGRADTQYF
v_call: TRBV5-1; d_call: NA; j_call: TRBJ2-1; clone_size: once; cdr3_nt: TGCGCCAGCAGCTTGGAGCGTTTCTCCTACAATGAGCAGTTCTTC; cdr3_aa: CASSLERFSYNEQFF